These T cell receptor beta chains were read from a single sample in a study of shared clonotypes between healthy human individuals. Assay used: immunoSEQ multiplex PCR; TCRdb lists only in-frame clones, some missing. The sample contains 450,000 to 500,000 clones, around four fifths of which appear only once. Sequenced sample: PBMCs. Every receptor here comes from a woman aged 40 to 50 in good health. Some clones in this sample may be carry-over from other donors' samples. The CDR3 runs from the conserved cysteine through the conserved F or W. The D gene is left open where the match is weak. A row's size may be missing; if present it is once, few, many or a size class.

D,J,size,V,CDR3,DNA
-,TRBJ2-5,few,TRBV7-2,CASSPRDQETQYF,TGTGCCAGCAGCCCTCGTGATCAAGAGACCCAGTACTTC
-,TRBJ2-4,-,TRBV7-5,CARKRDRGVAKNIQYF,TGTGCCAGAAAGAGAGACAGGGGAGTAGCGAAAAACATTCAGTACTTC
TRBD2,TRBJ2-4,-,TRBV4-2,CASSQGGSKNIQYF,TGTGCCAGCAGCCAGGGGGGGTCCAAAAACATTCAGTACTTC
-,TRBJ2-2,-,TRBV11-3,CASSPGGPNTGELFF,TGTGCCAGCAGCCCCGGAGGGCCGAACACCGGGGAGCTGTTTTTT
-,TRBJ2-7,-,TRBV6-1,CASRDPLDEQYF,TGTGCCAGCAGAGATCCCCTTGACGAGCAGTACTTC
TRBD1,TRBJ2-7,-,TRBV30,CAWSFPYRGYEQYF,TGTGCCTGGAGCTTCCCTTACAGGGGATACGAGCAGTACTTC
-,TRBJ2-7,-,TRBV28,CASRPGPRIEQYF,TGTGCCAGCAGACCTGGACCGAGGATAGAGCAGTACTTC
-,TRBJ2-5,-,TRBV7-3,CASSRAPGTQETQYF,TGTGCCAGCAGCCGCGCACCAGGGACTCAAGAGACCCAGTACTTC
TRBD2,TRBJ2-3,-,TRBV18,CASSPVPGLAGVRDTQYF,TGTGCCAGCTCACCAGTCCCGGGACTAGCGGGAGTCCGGGATACGCAGTATTTT
-,TRBJ2-7,few,TRBV12-2,CASRFLDRSYEQYF,TGTGCAAGTCGCTTTTTAGACAGGAGCTACGAGCAGTACTTC
-,TRBJ2-3,-,TRBV10-3,CAISETSGPGTDTQYF,TGTGCCATCAGTGAGACGTCGGGGCCTGGCACAGATACGCAGTATTTT
TRBD1,TRBJ2-1,once,TRBV28,CASRNGGTGVNEQFF,TGTGCCAGCAGGAACGGTGGGACAGGGGTCAATGAGCAGTTCTTC
-,TRBJ2-1,-,TRBV27,CASRKAPASVNEQFF,TGTGCCAGCAGAAAGGCGCCCGCTAGCGTGAATGAGCAGTTCTTC
-,TRBJ2-7,-,TRBV11-2,CASSLGSGFEQYF,TGTGCCAGCAGCTTAGGGTCAGGGTTCGAGCAGTACTTC
-,TRBJ1-5,-,TRBV11-3,CASSSGSNQPQHF,TGTGCCAGCAGCTCAGGCAGCAATCAGCCCCAGCATTTT
TRBD2,TRBJ2-7,-,TRBV2,CASSQPGTSGSSGTYEQYF,TGTGCCAGCAGTCAACCCGGGACTAGCGGGAGCAGTGGAACCTACGAGCAGTACTTC
TRBD1,TRBJ1-2,-,TRBV18,CASSRDRGRFNYGYTF,TGTGCCAGCTCACGGGACAGGGGGCGATTTAACTATGGCTACACCTTC
TRBD1,TRBJ1-2,-,TRBV5-6,CASSSGTGVPLYGYTF,TGTGCCAGCAGCTCCGGGACAGGGGTTCCTCTCTATGGCTACACCTTC
TRBD1,TRBJ1-1,-,TRBV19,CASRDRGQAGTEAFF,TGTGCCAGCCGGGACAGGGGGCAGGCGGGCACTGAAGCTTTCTTT
-,TRBJ2-3,-,TRBV5-1,CATRDGSTDTQYF,TGCGCCACCCGGGACGGCAGCACAGATACGCAGTATTTT
TRBD2,TRBJ2-1,-,TRBV19,CASSGAGVGYNEQFF,TGTGCCAGTAGTGGGGCGGGAGTAGGGTACAATGAGCAGTTCTTC
TRBD2,TRBJ2-1,-,TRBV4-1,CASSQDKARGGFWDSSYNEQFF,TGCGCCAGCAGCCAAGATAAGGCTCGCGGGGGGTTTTGGGATAGCTCCTACAATGAGCAGTTCTTC
TRBD2,TRBJ2-2,-,TRBV7-3,CASSLGPSGRAGELFF,TGTGCCAGCAGCTTAGGCCCTAGCGGGAGAGCCGGGGAGCTGTTTTTT
-,TRBJ2-1,once,TRBV5-4,CASSLEGDEQFF,TGTGCCAGCAGCTTGGAAGGAGATGAGCAGTTCTTC
-,TRBJ1-2,-,TRBV5-1,CASSFRDSRGYTF,TGCGCCAGCAGCTTTCGGGATTCGCGTGGCTACACCTTC
TRBD2,TRBJ2-4,-,TRBV7-2,CASSLDAGGAGKNIQYF,TGTGCCAGCAGCTTAGACGCGGGGGGCGCTGGCAAAAACATTCAGTACTTC
TRBD2,TRBJ2-5,-,TRBV6-1,CASTQLVGLAQTQYF,TGTGCCAGCACCCAACTAGTCGGACTAGCCCAGACCCAGTACTTC
TRBD1,TRBJ2-2,few,TRBV28,CASSFQGTVAGELFF,TGTGCCAGCAGTTTCCAAGGGACAGTCGCCGGGGAGCTGTTTTTT
TRBD1,TRBJ2-7,-,TRBV7-2,CASSIGTGVAYEQYF,TGTGCCAGCAGCATCGGGACAGGGGTGGCCTACGAGCAGTACTTC
TRBD2,TRBJ2-7,-,TRBV6-1,CASSGPRVGRVQEQYF,TGTGCCAGCAGTGGCCCGAGGGTGGGGAGGGTGCAGGAGCAGTACTTC
-,TRBJ1-5,-,TRBV7-8,CASSPAGRTDQPQHF,TGTGCCAGCAGCCCGGCGGGACGGACAGATCAGCCCCAGCATTTT
-,TRBJ1-2,many,TRBV2,CASSNDRNYGYTF,TGTGCCAGCAGTAACGACAGGAACTATGGCTACACCTTC
-,TRBJ2-3,few,TRBV6-4,CASSPGRHTDTQYF,TGTGCCAGCAGCCCAGGGAGACACACAGATACGCAGTATTTT
-,TRBJ1-1,-,TRBV5-1,CASSFPNTNTEAFF,TGCGCCAGCAGCTTTCCAAATACGAACACTGAAGCTTTCTTT
TRBD2,TRBJ2-1,once,TRBV9,CASSVYTGGGNEQFF,TGTGCCAGCAGCGTATATACGGGAGGAGGAAATGAGCAGTTCTTC
TRBD2,TRBJ2-5,-,TRBV5-4,CASSPLAGAPQETQYF,TGTGCCAGCAGCCCGCTAGCGGGAGCACCCCAAGAGACCCAGTACTTC
TRBD2,TRBJ2-7,few,TRBV5-4,CASSWGTPGGEQYF,TGTGCCAGCAGCTGGGGAACCCCGGGGGGGGAGCAGTACTTC
TRBD1,TRBJ1-2,-,TRBV2,CASKGQVYGYTF,TGTGCCAGCAAGGGACAGGTCTATGGCTACACCTTC
-,TRBJ2-3,many,TRBV6-4,CASSGDSTDTQYF,TGTGCCAGCAGTGGGGACAGCACAGATACGCAGTATTTT
-,TRBJ2-7,many,TRBV7-8,CASSLGPVGEQYF,TGTGCCAGCAGCTTAGGACCGGTCGGGGAGCAGTACTTC
TRBD2,TRBJ2-7,few,TRBV7-8,CASSLGGGAGEVEQYF,TGTGCCAGCAGCTTGGGCGGTGGAGCGGGAGAGGTCGAGCAGTACTTC
-,TRBJ1-2,once,TRBV29-1,CSVGDTFNYGYTF,TGCAGCGTTGGGGACACTTTTAACTATGGCTACACCTTC
TRBD2,TRBJ2-5,-,TRBV27,CASSLAGVETQYF,TGTGCCAGCAGCCTAGCGGGAGTGGAGACCCAGTACTTC
TRBD2,TRBJ2-1,-,TRBV25-1,CASSKLAGIFNEQFF,TGTGCCAGCAGTAAACTAGCGGGAATTTTTAATGAGCAGTTCTTC
-,TRBJ1-4,-,TRBV10-3,CAISTLPRGEKLFF,TGTGCCATCAGTACTCTACCTAGGGGTGAAAAACTGTTTTTT
TRBD1,TRBJ1-1,-,TRBV19,CASSRTGLRNTEAFF,TGTGCCAGTAGTAGGACAGGGCTAAGGAACACTGAAGCTTTCTTT
-,TRBJ1-1,once,TRBV5-1,CASSLAVGNTEAFF,TGCGCCAGCAGCTTGGCCGTTGGTAACACTGAAGCTTTCTTT
-,TRBJ1-2,-,TRBV6-5,CASSLLPETGNYGYTF,TGTGCCAGCAGTTTACTACCGGAAACAGGGAACTATGGCTACACCTTC
-,TRBJ2-7,-,TRBV2,CASSLHVPYEQYF,TGTGCCAGCTCATTACACGTACCTTACGAGCAGTACTTC
TRBD2,TRBJ2-2,-,TRBV6-5,CASSWTRATNTGELFF,TGTGCCAGCAGTTGGACTAGAGCTACGAACACCGGGGAGCTGTTTTTT
-,TRBJ1-3,-,TRBV11-2,CASSYQGPHSGNTIYF,TGTGCCAGCAGCTACCAGGGACCCCACTCTGGAAACACCATATATTTT
-,TRBJ2-7,-,TRBV2,CAGEKATYEQYF,TGTGCCGGCGAGAAGGCTACCTACGAGCAGTACTTC
-,TRBJ2-2,-,TRBV29-1,CSVTRAGELFF,TGCAGCGTTACCAGGGCCGGGGAGCTGTTTTTT
-,TRBJ1-1,few,TRBV2,CASRWTENTEAFF,TGTGCCAGCCGATGGACAGAGAACACTGAAGCTTTCTTT
TRBD2,TRBJ2-7,once,TRBV7-9,CASSLTPPGTSRHEQYF,TGTGCCAGCAGCTTAACGCCCCCCGGGACTAGCAGGCACGAGCAGTACTTC